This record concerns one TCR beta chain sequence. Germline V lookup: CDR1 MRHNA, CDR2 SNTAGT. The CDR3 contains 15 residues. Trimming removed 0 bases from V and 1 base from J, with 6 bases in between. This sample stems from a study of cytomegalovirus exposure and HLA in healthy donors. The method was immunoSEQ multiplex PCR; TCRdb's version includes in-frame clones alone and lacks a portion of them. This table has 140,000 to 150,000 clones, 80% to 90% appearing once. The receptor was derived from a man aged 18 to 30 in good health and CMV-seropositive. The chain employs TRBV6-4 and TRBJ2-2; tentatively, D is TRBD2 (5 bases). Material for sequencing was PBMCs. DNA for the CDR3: TGTGCCAGCAGTGACTCGAGCGGGAACACCGGGGAGCTGTTTTTT. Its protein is CASSDSSGNTGELFF.